What follows are 20 T cell receptor beta chains derived from one specimen sequenced in a study of post-analysis software for immune sequencing data. Whole-study results and caveats: Patients had higher frequencies than controls of about five TRBV segments, including TRBV5-6, TRBV5-1 and TRBV20-1.

These receptors' antigens are unknown. The TCR beta cDNA libraries carried unique molecular identifiers. TCRdb re-called the PCR reads with MiXCR, one entry per CDR3 protein. The profile shows fewer than 850,000 distinct CDR3 sequences, 25% to 30% of them singletons. The source material was blood. Source of these receptors: a girl aged 10 to 17 with multiple sclerosis.

This chain connects TRBV28 to TRBJ1-6, with D maybe TRBD1 (5 bases). V was pared by 7 bases and J by 2 bases, with 15 bases between. Germline V gene lookup returns CDR1 MDHEN and CDR2 SYDVKM. The CDR3 sequence is 16 residues long. CDR3 loop: CASTHGGGTYNSPLHF. The CDR3 nucleotides read TGTGCCAGCACTCACGGGGGGGGAACCTATAATTCACCCCTCCACTTT.

This sequence joins TRBV15 and TRBJ2-1, with unresolved D. Trimming stripped 3 bases from V and 5 bases from J, with 17 bases between. CDR1 and CDR2 from the germline V gene are LNHNV and YYDKDF (reference sequence). The CDR3 loop spans 16 amino acids. CDR3 sequence: CATSRAPYPGHNEQFF. As DNA, the CDR3 is TGTGCCACCAGCAGGGCCCCCTACCCAGGACACAATGAGCAGTTCTTC.

The chain joins TRBV6-6 to TRBJ2-6, with 8 bases fitting TRBD1. V lost 6 bases and J lost 6; bases outside the gene matches: 13. Germline CDR1 and CDR2: MNHNY and SVGAGI (reference sequence). The CDR3 runs to 17 residues. The CDR3 is CASSQRQGRSLANVLTF. CDR3 nucleotides: TGTGCCAGCAGCCAACGACAGGGGCGGAGTTTGGCCAACGTCCTGACTTTC.

The chain is built from TRBV11-2 and TRBJ2-2, with D hard to call. This CDR3 comprises 12 residues. V was trimmed by 4 bases and J by 3 bases, leaving 3 bases between them. Germline-derived CDR1 and CDR2 are SGHAT and FQNNGV. For the CDR3, the DNA is TGTGCCAGCAGCTCCTACACCGGGGAGCTGTTTTTT. Amino acids: CASSSYTGELFF.

The V and J genes are TRBV7-8 and TRBJ2-3; possibly TRBD1 for D (5 bases). The CDR3 consists of 15 residues. Trimming took 0 bases from V and 6 from J, leaving 13 bases between them. From germline, CDR1 is SGHVS and CDR2 FQNEAQ. The CDR3 DNA follows: TGTGCCAGCAGCTTAGCGGGGCGGCCATCCGATACGCAGTATTTT. Protein product: CASSLAGRPSDTQYF.

The J gene is TRBJ2-1, the V gene TRBV20-1, with D perhaps TRBD1 (6 bases). TRBJ2-7 matches the DNA end more closely, so the J call is doubtful. CDR1 is DFQATT and CDR2 is SNEGSKA in the germline V gene (reference sequence). The CDR3 has 13 amino acids. The CDR3 loop reads CSQGSQSRNEQYF. The CDR3 region has the DNA TGCAGCCAGGGGAGTCAATCTCGCAATGAGCAGTACTTC.

This clonotype came up a few times. The V call is TRBV20-1, the J call TRBJ1-5; TRBD1 matches at 7 bases. J lost 6 bases, V lost 5 bases, and 16 bases had no gene match. This CDR3 spans 16 amino acids. CDR1 is DFQATT and CDR2 is SNEGSKA in the germline V gene (reference sequence). The CDR3 DNA sequence: TGCAGTGCTTTTAACAGGGGACGAGGGTCGATTCAGCCCCAGCATTTT. Amino acid sequence: CSAFNRGRGSIQPQHF.

This clonotype was observed a handful of times. The chain has TRBV6-6 and TRBJ2-3; D may be TRBD1 (6 bases). This CDR3 spans 13 amino acids. V was pared by 6 bases and J by 2 bases, with 9 bases between. The germline V gene has CDR1 MNHNY and CDR2 SVGAGI (reference sequence). Here the CDR3 reads CASRQGFTDTQYF. CDR3 nucleotides: TGTGCCAGCAGACAGGGTTTCACAGATACGCAGTATTTT.

This clonotype occurred a few times. This chain links TRBV5-5 with TRBJ2-1; 7 nucleotides agree with TRBD2. In germline, CDR1 is SGHKS, CDR2 YYEKEE (reference sequence). This CDR3 is built from 15 residues. Trimming cost V 1 base and J 8 bases; bases outside gene matches: 9. In nucleotides, the CDR3 is TGTGCCAGCAGCTTGTTGGCGGGAGTGGCTTATGAGCAGTTCTTC. This gives the protein CASSLLAGVAYEQFF.

V usage is TRBV27 and J usage is TRBJ1-5, with 9 bases that match TRBD1. Germline V gene lookup returns CDR1 MNHEY and CDR2 SMNVEV (reference sequence). Trimming at V came to 3 bases and at J to 7 bases, leaving 10 bases not matched to a gene. The CDR3 covers 16 residues. The CDR3 DNA reads TGTGCCAGCAGTTTTCAATTAACAGGGGGCGGGCAGCCCCAGCATTTT. Translated, it gives CASSFQLTGGGQPQHF.

CDR3 in amino acids: CASSPQSGRRNEQFF. CDR3 nucleotides: TGTGCCAGCAGCCCCCAGAGCGGGAGGAGGAATGAGCAGTTCTTC. The rearrangement links TRBV7-2 to TRBJ2-1; 9 bases map to TRBD2. CDR3 length: 15 amino acids. V lost 5 bases and J lost 7; bases outside the gene matches: 9. CDR1 SGHTA and CDR2 FQGNSA come from the germline V gene.

Notes on this clonotype: Germline is not matched at one junction end, which may reflect a read error. This chain connects TRBV11-2 to TRBJ2-3; D is unresolved. Germline CDR1 and CDR2: SGHAT and FQNNGV. The CDR3 sequence is 12 residues long. DNA of the CDR3: TGTGCCGGCAGCATTTATAAGGATACGCAGTATTTT. This sequence encodes CAGSIYKDTQYF.

As regards this clonotype: It is likely a read error: a sequence one base away is far more abundant. No conserved phenylalanine or tryptophan ends this CDR3, so it is likely a read error. V gene TRBV6-6 combines with J gene TRBJ2-7; D is possibly TRBD2 (5 bases). The CDR3 consists of 11 residues. Germline V gene sequence: CDR1 MNHNY, CDR2 SVGAGI (reference sequence). The V gene lost 6 bases and the J gene lost 4 bases, with 7 bases spanning the gap. The DNA of the CDR3 is TGTGCCAGCAGCCGAGGGTACGAGCAGTACTAC. It is translated as CASSRGYEQYY.

This clonotype was picked up one time. Sequence at one end of the junction differs from germline and may be a read error. The chain joins TRBV12-3 or TRBV12-4 to TRBJ2-7, with 7 bases lining up with TRBD1. CDR3 length equals 15 residues. The CDR3, as DNA: TGTGCCAGCAGCCCCCGCCCGGGACAGCCATACGAGCGGTACTTC. Translated: CASSPRPGQPYERYF.

The chain couples TRBV18 to TRBJ2-7; TRBD1 matches at 7 bases. V was pared by 3 bases and J by 3 bases, with 5 bases of the junction left unmatched. This CDR3 has 14 residues. Germline V CDR1 and CDR2: KGHSH, LQKENI. DNA for the CDR3: TGTGCCAGCTCACCTTCACAGGGGCGCTACGAGCAGTACTTC. It yields the protein CASSPSQGRYEQYF.

This clonotype came up many times. V usage is TRBV29-1 and J usage is TRBJ2-4; D may match TRBD1 or TRBD2 (6 bases each). Germline V gives CDR1 SQVTM, CDR2 ANQGSEA. The V end lost 3 bases, the J end lost 9 bases, and 9 bases lay between the germline ends. The CDR3 is made up of 11 amino acids. The CDR3 DNA sequence: TGCAGCGTTGACGGGGGCACCATTCAGTACTTC. Translated, it gives CSVDGGTIQYF.

This clonotype was seen many times. The chain has TRBV29-1 and TRBJ2-3; 7 bases are a match to TRBD1. The CDR3 runs 16 residues. V was pared by 7 bases and J by 3 bases, with 16 bases of the junction left unmatched. The V gene's germline CDR1 is SQVTM and CDR2 ANQGSEA. The CDR3 sequence: CSAGTAHSGRTDTQYF. The DNA for the CDR3 is TGCAGCGCTGGGACAGCCCACAGCGGTCGGACAGATACGCAGTATTTT.

The V call is TRBV5-1, the J call TRBJ2-5; 8 bases line up with TRBD1. Losses at the gene ends were 0 bases for V and 4 bases for J; bases not matched to a gene: 8. CDR1 and CDR2 (germline): SGHRS, YFSETQ. The CDR3 runs 16 residues. CDR3 sequence (DNA): TGCGCCAGCAGCTTGGTTCGGCAGGGGGCACGAGAGACCCAGTACTTC. Protein product: CASSLVRQGARETQYF.

The J gene is TRBJ1-1, the V gene TRBV29-1; the D gene is possibly TRBD1 (6 bases). This CDR3 region has 12 residues. Germline V gene sequence: CDR1 SQVTM, CDR2 ANQGSEA. V lost 7 bases and J lost 4, with 13 bases in between. The CDR3 DNA follows: TGCAGCGGAAACAGGGAGGGCACTGAAGCTTTCTTT. Protein product: CSGNREGTEAFF. Full variable domain (outside the CDR3, taken from reference TRBV29-1 and TRBJ1-1): SAVISQKPSRDICQRGTSLTIQCQVDSQVTMMFWYRQQPGQSLTLIATANQGSEATYESGFVIDKFPISRPNLTFSTLTVSNMSPEDSSIYLCSGNREGTEAFFGQGTRLTVV.

Only a few counts were recorded for this clonotype. The chain employs TRBV7-9 and TRBJ2-3, with D unresolved. The CDR3 is made up of 12 amino acids. Germline V gives CDR1 SEHNR, CDR2 FQNEAQ (reference sequence). V lost 8 bases, J lost 3 bases, and 9 bases lay in between. The CDR3 DNA reads TGTGCCAGCCTGCCCCGAACAGATACGCAGTATTTT. It yields the protein CASLPRTDTQYF.